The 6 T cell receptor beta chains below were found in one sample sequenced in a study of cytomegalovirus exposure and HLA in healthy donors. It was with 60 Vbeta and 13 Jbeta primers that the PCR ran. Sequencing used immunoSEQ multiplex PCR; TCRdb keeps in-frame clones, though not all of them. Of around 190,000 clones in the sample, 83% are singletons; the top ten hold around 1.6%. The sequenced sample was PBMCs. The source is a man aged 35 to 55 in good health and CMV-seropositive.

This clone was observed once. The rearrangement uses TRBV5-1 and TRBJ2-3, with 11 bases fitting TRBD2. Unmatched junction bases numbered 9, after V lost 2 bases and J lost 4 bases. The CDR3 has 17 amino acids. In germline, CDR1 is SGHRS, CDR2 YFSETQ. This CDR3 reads CASSFSTSGSGADTQYF. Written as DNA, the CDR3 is TGCGCCAGCAGCTTCAGTACTAGCGGGAGTGGAGCAGATACGCAGTATTTT.

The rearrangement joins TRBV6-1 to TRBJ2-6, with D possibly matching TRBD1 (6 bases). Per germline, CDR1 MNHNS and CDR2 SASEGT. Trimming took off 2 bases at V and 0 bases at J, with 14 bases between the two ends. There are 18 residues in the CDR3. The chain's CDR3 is CASSERAPGVSGANVLTF. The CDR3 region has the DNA TGTGCCAGCAGTGAAAGGGCCCCAGGGGTCTCTGGGGCCAACGTCCTGACTTTC.

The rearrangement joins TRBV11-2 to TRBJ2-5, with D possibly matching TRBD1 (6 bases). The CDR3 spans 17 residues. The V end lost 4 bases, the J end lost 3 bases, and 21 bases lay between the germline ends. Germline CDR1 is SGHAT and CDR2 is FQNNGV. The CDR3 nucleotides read TGTGCCAGCAGCTACGGACAGCGCTCGACTTTCGAAGAGACCCAGTACTTC. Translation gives CASSYGQRSTFEETQYF.

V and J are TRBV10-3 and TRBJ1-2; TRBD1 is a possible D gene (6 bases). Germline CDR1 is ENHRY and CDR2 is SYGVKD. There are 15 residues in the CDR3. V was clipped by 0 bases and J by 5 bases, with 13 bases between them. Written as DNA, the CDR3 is TGTGCCATCAGTGAGTCTCGGACAGAGACATATGGCTACACCTTC. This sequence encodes CAISESRTETYGYTF.

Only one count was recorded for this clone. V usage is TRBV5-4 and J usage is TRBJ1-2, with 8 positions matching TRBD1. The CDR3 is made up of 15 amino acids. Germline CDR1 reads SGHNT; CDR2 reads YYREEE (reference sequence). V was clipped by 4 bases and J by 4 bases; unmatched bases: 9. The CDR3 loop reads CASSGTGQGSYGYTF. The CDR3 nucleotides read TGTGCCAGCAGCGGGACCGGACAGGGAAGCTATGGCTACACCTTC.

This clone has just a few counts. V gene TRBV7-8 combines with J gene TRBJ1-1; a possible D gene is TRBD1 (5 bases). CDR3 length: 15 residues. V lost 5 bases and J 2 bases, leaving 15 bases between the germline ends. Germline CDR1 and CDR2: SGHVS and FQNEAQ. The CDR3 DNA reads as TGTGCCAGCAGCCCCAGAGAGACAGAAAACACTGAAGCTTTCTTT. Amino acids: CASSPRETENTEAFF.